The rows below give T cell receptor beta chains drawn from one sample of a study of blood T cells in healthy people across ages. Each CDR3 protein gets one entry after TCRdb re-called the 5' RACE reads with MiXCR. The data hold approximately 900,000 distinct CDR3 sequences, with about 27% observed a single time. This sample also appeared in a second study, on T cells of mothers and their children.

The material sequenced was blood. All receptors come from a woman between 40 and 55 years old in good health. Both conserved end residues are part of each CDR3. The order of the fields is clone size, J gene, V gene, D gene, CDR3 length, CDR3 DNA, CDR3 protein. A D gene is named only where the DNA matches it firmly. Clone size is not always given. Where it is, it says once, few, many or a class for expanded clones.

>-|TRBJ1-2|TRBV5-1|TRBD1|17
TGCGCCAGCAGCTTGGTTCCCGGGACAGGGAATATTGGTGGCTACACCTTC
CASSLVPGTGNIGGYTF
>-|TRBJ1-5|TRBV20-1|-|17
TGCAGTGCTAGAGATCTGCAGACAGCCTCATGGGGTCAGCCCCAGCATTTT
CSARDLQTASWGQPQHF
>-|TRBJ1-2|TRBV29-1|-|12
TGCAGCGTCACAGGAACTAACTATGGCCACACCTTC
CSVTGTNYGHTF
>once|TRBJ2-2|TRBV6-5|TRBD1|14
TGTGCCAGCAGTGCAGGGGGCAGCACCGGGGAGCTGTTTTTT
CASSAGGSTGELFF
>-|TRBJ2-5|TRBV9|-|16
TGTGCCAGCAGCGCCACCGGGACACCGGTTGTGGAGACCCAGTACTTC
CASSATGTPVVETQYF
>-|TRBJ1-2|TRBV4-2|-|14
TGTGCCAGCAGCCAGGATGGACAGATCTATGGCTACACCTTC
CASSQDGQIYGYTF
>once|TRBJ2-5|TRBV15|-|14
TGTGCCACCAGCAGAGAACGAGGGGGTGAGACCCAGTACTTC
CATSRERGGETQYF
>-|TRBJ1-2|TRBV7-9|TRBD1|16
TGTGCCAGCAGCTTAGATAGGACAGGTTCTAACTATGGCTACACCTTC
CASSLDRTGSNYGYTF
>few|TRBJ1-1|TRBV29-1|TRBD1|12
TGCAGCGTGCGGGACAGTGTCACTGAAGCTTTCTTT
CSVRDSVTEAFF
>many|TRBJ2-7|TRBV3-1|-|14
TGTGCCAGCAGCCAAGTCGGAGGGGCCTACGAGCAGTACTTC
CASSQVGGAYEQYF
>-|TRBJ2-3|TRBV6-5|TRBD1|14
TGTGCCAGCAGGCGACAGGGCCTGGATCATACGCAGTATTTT
CASRRQGLDHTQYF
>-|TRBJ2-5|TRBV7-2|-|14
TGTGCCAGCAGCTTATGGGACAAAGTAGAGACCCAGTACTTC
CASSLWDKVETQYF
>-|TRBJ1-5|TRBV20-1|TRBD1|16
TGCAGTGCGGTGAAGGGGGCCGGCGATAGCAATCAGCCCCAGCATTTT
CSAVKGAGDSNQPQHF
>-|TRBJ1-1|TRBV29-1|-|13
TGCAGCGTACCCCGTGGGGTGAACACTGAGGCTTTCTTT
CSVPRGVNTEAFF
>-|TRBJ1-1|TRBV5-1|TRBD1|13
TGCGCCAGCAGCGGACAGGGGTATATTGAAGCTTTCTTT
CASSGQGYIEAFF
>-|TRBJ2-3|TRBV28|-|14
TGTGCCAGCAGGCCCCCTGGGTTCACAGATACGCAGTATTTT
CASRPPGFTDTQYF
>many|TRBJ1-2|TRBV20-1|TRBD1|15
TGCAGTGCTAGAGACCCTCAAGGGACAGTGGGGGGCTACACCTTC
CSARDPQGTVGGYTF
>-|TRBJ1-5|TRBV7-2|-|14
TGTGCCAGCAGCTTTGTTGGGAGCGGGCAGCCCCAGCATTTT
CASSFVGSGQPQHF
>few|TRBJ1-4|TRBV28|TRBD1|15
TGTGCCAGCAGGACACTGGACAGGGGGGATGAAAAACTGTTTTTT
CASRTLDRGDEKLFF
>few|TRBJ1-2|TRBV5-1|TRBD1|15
TGCGCCAGCAGCTTGGTCAGGGGGCGCGCACTGGGCTACACCTTC
CASSLVRGRALGYTF
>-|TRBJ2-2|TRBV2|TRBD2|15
TGTGCCAGCAGGGAAGCGGGAAGTAACACCGGGGAGCGGTTTTTT
CASREAGSNTGERFF
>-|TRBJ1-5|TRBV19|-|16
TGTGCCAGTAGTACCCTAGAGGGCAGGGGCAATCAGCCCCAGCATTTT
CASSTLEGRGNQPQHF
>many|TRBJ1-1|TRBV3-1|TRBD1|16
TGTGCCAGCAGCCAAGGGTCAGGGGGGGCTGGCGCTGAAGCTTTCTTT
CASSQGSGGAGAEAFF
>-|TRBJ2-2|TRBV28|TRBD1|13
TGTGCCAGCCGGGACAGGGGAGTCGGGGAGCTGTTTTTT
CASRDRGVGELFF
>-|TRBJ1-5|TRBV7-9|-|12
TGTGCCAGCAGCCTCGGACTGCTGCCCCAGCATTTT
CASSLGLLPQHF
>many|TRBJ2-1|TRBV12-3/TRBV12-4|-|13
TGTGCCAGCAGTTTAGAGACCTACAATGAGCAGTTCTTC
CASSLETYNEQFF
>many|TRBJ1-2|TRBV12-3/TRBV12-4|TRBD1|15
TGTGCCAGCACCCGGGACAGGGTAAAAGTGGTTGGCTACACCTTC
CASTRDRVKVVGYTF
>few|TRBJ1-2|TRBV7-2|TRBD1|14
TGTGCCAGCAGCCGACAGGGGAGGGGTGGTGGCTACACCTTC
CASSRQGRGGGYTF
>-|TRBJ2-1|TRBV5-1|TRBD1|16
TGCGCCAGCAGCAGACTTGGACAGGGGGAGTTCAATGAGCAGTTCTTC
CASSRLGQGEFNEQFF
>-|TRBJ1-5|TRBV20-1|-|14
TGCAGTGCTATCGCCACGGACAGATATCAGCCCCAGCATTTT
CSAIATDRYQPQHF
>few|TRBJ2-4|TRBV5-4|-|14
TGTGCCAGCAGCTCCGGCAGGGCCAAAAACATTCAGTACTTC
CASSSGRAKNIQYF
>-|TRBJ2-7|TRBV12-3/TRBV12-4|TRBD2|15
TGTGCCAGCAGTCATATAGCGGGGGGCTACAATGAGCAGTACTTC
CASSHIAGGYNEQYF
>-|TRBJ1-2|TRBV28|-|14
TGTGCCAGCACTCTTCGCGGGGCGGACTATGGCTACACCTTC
CASTLRGADYGYTF
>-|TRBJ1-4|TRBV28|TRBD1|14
TGTGCCAGCACCGCGGACAGGGCTAATGAAAAACTGTTTTTT
CASTADRANEKLFF
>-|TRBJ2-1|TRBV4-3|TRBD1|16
TGCGCCAGCAGCTCCCAGACAGGGGGCGCCTACAATGAGCAGTTCTTC
CASSSQTGGAYNEQFF
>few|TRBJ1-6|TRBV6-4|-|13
TGTGCCAGCAGTGAGGACTATAATTCACCCCTCCACTTT
CASSEDYNSPLHF
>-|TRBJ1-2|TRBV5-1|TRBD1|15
TGCGCCAGCAGCGCCCCTGACAGGGGATACTATGGCTACACCTTC
CASSAPDRGYYGYTF
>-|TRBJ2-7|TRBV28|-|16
TGTGCCAGCAGCTTGGCGGTCGGCCGAACCAACTACGAGCAGTACTTC
CASSLAVGRTNYEQYF
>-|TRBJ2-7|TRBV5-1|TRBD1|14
TGCGCCAGCAGCGCCCCGACAGGGGGATACGAGCAGTACTTC
CASSAPTGGYEQYF
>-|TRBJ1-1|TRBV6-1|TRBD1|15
TGTGCCAGCAGTGACCGACAGGGACGGAACACTGAAGCTTTCTTT
CASSDRQGRNTEAFF
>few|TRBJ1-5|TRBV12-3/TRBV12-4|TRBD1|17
TGTGCCAGCAGTTTAGTGACTGGACAGGGGGCATTTCAGCCCCAGCATTTT
CASSLVTGQGAFQPQHF
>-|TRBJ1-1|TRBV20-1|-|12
TGCGGTGCTCGAGACGGGCCCAACGAAGCTTTCTTT
CGARDGPNEAFF
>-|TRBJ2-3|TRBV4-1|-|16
TGCGCCAGCAGCCGCATGGGACTTTCATCCACAGATACGCAGTATTTT
CASSRMGLSSTDTQYF
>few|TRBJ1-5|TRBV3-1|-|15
TGTGCCAGCAGCCCTACAGGGTCCAGCAATCAGCCCCAGCATTTT
CASSPTGSSNQPQHF
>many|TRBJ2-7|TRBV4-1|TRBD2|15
TGCGCCAGCAGCCAAATAGCGGGGGGTGGCTACGAGCAGTACTTC
CASSQIAGGGYEQYF